The clone carrying this T cell receptor (beta chain) was seen at least ten times. Its target is not known. This entry is derived from a study of human T cells and chemical hapten exposure. V lost 6 bases, J lost 5 bases, and 9 bases lay in between. Germline V gene data show CDR1 as MDHEN and CDR2 as SYDVKM. The CDR3 runs 12 residues. The time point was: patch test 3, about 24 weeks after DPC sensitization. The sample's treatment: therapeutic diphenylcyclopropenone sensitization with weekly scalp DPC. Non-pregnant alopecia patients aged 18 to 70, suitable for DPC therapy. Study-wide results and limits: Among TCRs, those above 1 in 1000 frequency were unaffected by DPC sensitization.

The library tagged individual cDNA molecules with unique molecular identifiers. Original processing notes: Ranging from about 20,000 to 750,000, TCR counts per sample had a median value of approximately 95,000. Using its own MiXCR run on the RACE reads, TCRdb lists one record per CDR3 protein. The V and J calls reflect TCRdb's pipeline rather than the authors' work. The sample lists over 100,000 distinct CDR3 sequences, about 11% occurring once. The specimen was whole blood, collected in connection with sensitization to the hapten diphenylcyclopropenone (DPC). This clonotype was obtained from a woman in her fifties or sixties with alopecia areata. Some clones in this sample may be carry-over from other donors' samples. The V gene is TRBV28, the J gene TRBJ2-3, with D uncertain. In DNA form, the CDR3 reads TGTGCCAGCAGCCTCTCCCAAGATACGCAGTATTTT. Amino acids: CASSLSQDTQYF.